This T cell receptor beta chain was sequenced for a study of CD8 T cells in Susac syndrome (dated by TCRdb to the late 2010s). A note on the overall study: Among the Susac syndrome patients who were sequenced, clinically active disease was present in roughly six and clinical remission was observed in fewer than 10. At blood withdrawal, Susac syndrome patients were either therapy-naive, taking corticosteroids (in some cases with IVIg as well), or taking IVIg alone. Repertoire sequencing was used to test whether CD8+ T cell activation and differentiation in Susac syndrome was antigen driven. What the authors observed across the whole study: The CD4+ T cell repertoire of patients with Susac syndrome showed no detectable clonal expansion. The TCR sequencing and HLA analysis was acknowledged to have included a relatively small number of individuals.

RNA was extracted with the RNeasy kit and roughly 0.45 to 1 ug was reverse transcribed using random hexamers. The immunoSEQ multiplex PCR assay, which covers 54 Vbeta and 13 Jbeta segments, was used to amplify TCR beta CDR3 regions. PCR amplification bias was corrected by using a synthetic template baseline for primer optimization and computational correction. The paper's processing steps were these. Only productive sequences were kept, with reads annotated to V, D and J genes according to IMGT and analyzed in immunoSEQ Analyzer. Clonality was calculated as one minus the Shannon entropy normalized by log2 of the number of productive unique sequences. For each patient and control, public and private clones were evaluated among the 100 most prevalent clones. Clones were defined as Susac-specific if absent from the healthy and MS cohorts, from 900 to 1,200 published viral clones and from other ImmuneACCESS disease sequences. TCRdb ran its own pipeline on the public reads, namely fastp trimming at Q25 and MiXCR clone calling, and kept in-frame beta chains. Every CDR3 protein is listed once, alongside the most common genes and DNA of its rows. TCRdb's processing, not the study's, gives the V and J calls here. In all, the sample holds 200,000 to 300,000 distinct CDR3 sequences, and almost 97% of those were seen once. The ten largest make up 0.1% of the sample.

As regards this clonotype: Its antigen remains undetermined. No base quality information exists; no much larger clone differs at one position.

The germline V gene encodes CDR1 MNHEY and CDR2 SMNVEV (reference sequence). The CDR3 measures 13 amino acids from cysteine to phenylalanine. Only the CDR3 portion is preserved as DNA: 39 bases, with reading frame beginning at the first base. V is pared back by 4 bases and J by 2 bases, with 8 bases lying between the germline termini. Peripheral blood CD8+ and CD4+ T cells from healthy donors, Susac syndrome patients and multiple sclerosis patients were profiled using high-throughput TCR beta sequencing. Susac syndrome patients met recently defined diagnostic criteria for definite or probable disease. Bulk CD8+ and CD4+ T cells were purified by magnetic negative isolation, whereas CD8+ TEMRA cells were enriched by FACS. Blood was drawn into EDTA tubes, processed within 24 hours, and PBMCs were isolated by density gradient centrifugation. PBMCs intended for TCR sequencing were cryopreserved in liquid nitrogen and were subsequently thawed in a 37 degrees C water bath. The sorted or isolated CD4+, CD8+ and CD8+ TEMRA cells had a purity of 90% or higher.

The TCR comes from a human donor with Susac syndrome. The chain joins TRBV27 to TRBJ2-5; the D gene assignment is ambiguous. Sequencing was done on a sample of CD4+ T cells from PBMCs. The sequence in DNA is TGTGCCAGCAGTTGGAGAACGCAAGAGACCCAGTACTTC. Its product reads: CASSWRTQETQYF.